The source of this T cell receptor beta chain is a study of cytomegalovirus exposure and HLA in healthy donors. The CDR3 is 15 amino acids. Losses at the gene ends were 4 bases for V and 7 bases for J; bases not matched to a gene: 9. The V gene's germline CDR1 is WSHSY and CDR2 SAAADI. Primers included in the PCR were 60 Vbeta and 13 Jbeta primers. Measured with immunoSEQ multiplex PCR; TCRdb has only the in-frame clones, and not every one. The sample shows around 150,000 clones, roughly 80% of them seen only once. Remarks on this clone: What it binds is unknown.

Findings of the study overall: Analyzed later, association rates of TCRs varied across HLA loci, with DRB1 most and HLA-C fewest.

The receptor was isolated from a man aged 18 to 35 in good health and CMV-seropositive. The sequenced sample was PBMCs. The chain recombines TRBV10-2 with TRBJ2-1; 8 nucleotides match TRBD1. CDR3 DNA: TGCGCCAGCAGTGGGCCGGACAGGGTGGGGAATGAGCAGTTCTTC. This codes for CASSGPDRVGNEQFF.